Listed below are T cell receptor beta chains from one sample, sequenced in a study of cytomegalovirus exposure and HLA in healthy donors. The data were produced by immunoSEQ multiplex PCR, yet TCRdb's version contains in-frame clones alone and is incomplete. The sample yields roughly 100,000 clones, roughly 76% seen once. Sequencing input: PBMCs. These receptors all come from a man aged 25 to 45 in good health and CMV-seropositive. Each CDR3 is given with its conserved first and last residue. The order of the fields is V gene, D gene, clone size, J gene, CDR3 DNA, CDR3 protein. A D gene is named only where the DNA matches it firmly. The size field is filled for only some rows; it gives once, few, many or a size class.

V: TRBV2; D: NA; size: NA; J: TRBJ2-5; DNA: TGTGCCAGCAGTGACGGGACCCAGTACTTC; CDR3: CASSDGTQYF
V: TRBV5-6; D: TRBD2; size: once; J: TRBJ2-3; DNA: TGTGCCAGCAGCGTGGGACTAGCGGGGGGAGGGGATACGCAGTATTTT; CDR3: CASSVGLAGGGDTQYF
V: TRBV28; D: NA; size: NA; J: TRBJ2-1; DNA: TGTGCCAGCAGCATCACGGAAGGCCGGAGAAACAATGAGCAGTTCTTC; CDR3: CASSITEGRRNNEQFF
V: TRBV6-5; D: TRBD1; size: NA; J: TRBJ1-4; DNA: TGTGCCAGCAGTTCAAGACGGACAGGGTTAAATGAAAAACTGTTTTTT; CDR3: CASSSRRTGLNEKLFF
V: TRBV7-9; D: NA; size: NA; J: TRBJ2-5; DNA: TGTGCCAGCAGCATTTACTCCGGGACACATCAAGAGACCCAGTACTTC; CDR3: CASSIYSGTHQETQYF
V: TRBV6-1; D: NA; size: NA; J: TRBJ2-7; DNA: TGTGCCAGCAGTGCGACCGGGAGCTCCTACGAGCAGTACTTC; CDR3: CASSATGSSYEQYF
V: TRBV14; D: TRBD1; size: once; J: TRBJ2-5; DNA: TGTGCCAGCAGCTTTAGGCCCCCGGACAGGAGACTACAAGAGACCCAGTACTTC; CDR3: CASSFRPPDRRLQETQYF
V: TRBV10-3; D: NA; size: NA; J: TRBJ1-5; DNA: TGTGCCATCAGTGTCGGGGGAGGAGACCAGCCCCAGCATTTT; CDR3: CAISVGGGDQPQHF
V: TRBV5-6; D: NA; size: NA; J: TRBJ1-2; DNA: TGTGCCAGCAGCCCTCGGTCCTATGGCTACACCTTC; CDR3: CASSPRSYGYTF
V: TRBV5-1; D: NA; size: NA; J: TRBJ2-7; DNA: TGCGCCAGCAGCTTGGGGGGGACATTAAGCTCCTACGAGCAGTACTTC; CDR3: CASSLGGTLSSYEQYF
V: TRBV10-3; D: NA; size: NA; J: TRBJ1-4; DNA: TGTGCCATCAGTGAGAACTGGGGAGGGAATGAAAAACTGTTTTTT; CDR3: CAISENWGGNEKLFF
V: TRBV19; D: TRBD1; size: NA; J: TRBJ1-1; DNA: TGTGCCAGTAGTGCCGGACAGGGGAGAACCTTGAACACTGAAGCTTTCTTT; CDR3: CASSAGQGRTLNTEAFF
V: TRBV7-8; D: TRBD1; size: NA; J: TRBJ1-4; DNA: TGTGCCAGCAGCGTTGACAGGGTCACTAATGAAAAACTGTTTTTT; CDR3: CASSVDRVTNEKLFF
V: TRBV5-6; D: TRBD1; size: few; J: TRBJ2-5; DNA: TGTGCCAGCAGCTTAACAGGGGGCGGAGAGACCCAGTACTTC; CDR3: CASSLTGGGETQYF
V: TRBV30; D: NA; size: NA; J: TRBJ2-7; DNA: TGTGCCTGGAGTGAGAATTCAGGGGCCGAGCAGTACTTC; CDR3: CAWSENSGAEQYF
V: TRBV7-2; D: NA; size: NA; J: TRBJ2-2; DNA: TGTGCCAGCAGCTTGAGAACCGGGGAGCTGTTTTTT; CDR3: CASSLRTGELFF
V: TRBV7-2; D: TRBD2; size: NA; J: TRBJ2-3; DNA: TGTGCCAGCAGCAAACTAGCGGGGGGGTATATAGATACGCAGTATTTT; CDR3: CASSKLAGGYIDTQYF
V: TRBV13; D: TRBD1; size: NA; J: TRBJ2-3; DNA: TGTGCCAGCAGCTTAGAGAGGACAGGGCCAGATACGCAGTATTTT; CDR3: CASSLERTGPDTQYF
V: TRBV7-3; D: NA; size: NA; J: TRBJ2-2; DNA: TGTGCCAGCAGCTTAAGAGGCACCAGGAACACCGGGGAGCTGTTTTTT; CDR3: CASSLRGTRNTGELFF
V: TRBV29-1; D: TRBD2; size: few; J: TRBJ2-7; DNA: TGCAGCGTTGAATCGAGCGGGAGCTCCTACGAGCAGTACTTC; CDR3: CSVESSGSSYEQYF
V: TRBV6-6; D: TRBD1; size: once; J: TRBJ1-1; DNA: TGTGCCAGCAGCCCCCCGGGACAGGGCGCCTTCTTT; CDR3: CASSPPGQGAFF
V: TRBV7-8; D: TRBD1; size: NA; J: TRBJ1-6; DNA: TGTGCCAGCAGCTTTACAGGGGACTCACCCCTCCACTTT; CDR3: CASSFTGDSPLHF
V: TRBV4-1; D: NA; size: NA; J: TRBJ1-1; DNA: TGCGCCAGCAGCCAAGAAGGAGGCCGGGGAACTGAAGCTTTCTTT; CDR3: CASSQEGGRGTEAFF
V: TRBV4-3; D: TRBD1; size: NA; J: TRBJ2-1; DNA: TGCGCCAGCAGCCAAGATTTGCAGGGGGTCGTCTACAATGAGCAGTTCTTC; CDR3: CASSQDLQGVVYNEQFF
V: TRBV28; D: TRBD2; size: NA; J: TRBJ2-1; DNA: TGTGCCAGCAGTTCGGGGGAGGGCAATGAGCAGTTCTTC; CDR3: CASSSGEGNEQFF
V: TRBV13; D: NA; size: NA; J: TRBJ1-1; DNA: TGTGCCAGCAGCGTCCCCAGGGGATGGACTGAAGCTTTCTTT; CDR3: CASSVPRGWTEAFF
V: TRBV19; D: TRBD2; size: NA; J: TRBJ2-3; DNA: TGTGCCAGTAGTATCTTGAGCGGGGGGCCGGCGGATACGCAGTATTTT; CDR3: CASSILSGGPADTQYF
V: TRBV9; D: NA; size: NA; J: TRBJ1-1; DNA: TGTGCCAGCAGCGTCCTAGAAGGTACTGAAGCTTTCTTT; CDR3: CASSVLEGTEAFF
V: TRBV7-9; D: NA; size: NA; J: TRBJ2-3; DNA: TGTGCCAGCAGCTTAGTGCGGGAATTCACAGATACGCAGTATTTT; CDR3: CASSLVREFTDTQYF
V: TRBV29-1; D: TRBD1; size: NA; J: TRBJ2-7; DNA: TGCAGCGTCGACTTGACAGGGCGATTCTACGAGCAGTACTTC; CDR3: CSVDLTGRFYEQYF
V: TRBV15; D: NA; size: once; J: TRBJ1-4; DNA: TGTGCCACCAGCAGAGAACGGGTTACGGGGGAAAAACTGTTTTTT; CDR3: CATSRERVTGEKLFF